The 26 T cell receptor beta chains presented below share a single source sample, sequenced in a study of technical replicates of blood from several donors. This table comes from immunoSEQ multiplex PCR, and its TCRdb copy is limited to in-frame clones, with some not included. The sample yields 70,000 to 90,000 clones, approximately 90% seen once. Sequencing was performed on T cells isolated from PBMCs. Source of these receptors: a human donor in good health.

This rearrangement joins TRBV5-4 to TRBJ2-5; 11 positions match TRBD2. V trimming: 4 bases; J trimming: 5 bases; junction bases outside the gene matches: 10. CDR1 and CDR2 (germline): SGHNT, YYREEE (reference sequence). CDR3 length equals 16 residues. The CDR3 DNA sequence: TGTGCCAGCAGCCTCGATAGCGGGAGGGCCCCGGAGACCCAGTACTTC. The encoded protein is CASSLDSGRAPETQYF.

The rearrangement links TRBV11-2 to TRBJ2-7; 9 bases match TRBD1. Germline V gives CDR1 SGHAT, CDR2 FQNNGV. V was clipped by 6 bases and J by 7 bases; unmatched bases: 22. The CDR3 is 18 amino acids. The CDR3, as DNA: TGTGCCAGCAGTCCGAACCACCTACTAGACAGGGGGGCGAGAGAGCAGTACTTC. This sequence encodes CASSPNHLLDRGAREQYF. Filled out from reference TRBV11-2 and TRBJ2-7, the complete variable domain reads EAGVAQSPRYKIIEKRQSVAFWCNPISGHATLYWYQQILGQGPKLLIQFQNNGVVDDSQLPKDRFSAERLKGVDSTLKIQPAKLEDSAVYLCASSPNHLLDRGAREQYFGPGTRLTVT.

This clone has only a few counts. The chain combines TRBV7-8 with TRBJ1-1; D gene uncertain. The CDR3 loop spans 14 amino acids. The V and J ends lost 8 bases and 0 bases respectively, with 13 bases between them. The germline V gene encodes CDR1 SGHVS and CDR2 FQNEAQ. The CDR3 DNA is TGTGCCAGCTCGGCAGGTAACATGAACACTGAAGCTTTCTTT. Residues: CASSAGNMNTEAFF.

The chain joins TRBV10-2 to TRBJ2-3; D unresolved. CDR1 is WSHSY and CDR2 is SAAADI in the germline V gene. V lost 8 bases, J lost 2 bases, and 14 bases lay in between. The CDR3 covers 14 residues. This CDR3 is CASRGGAHTDTQYF. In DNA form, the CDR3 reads TGCGCCAGCCGCGGCGGCGCCCACACAGATACGCAGTATTTT.

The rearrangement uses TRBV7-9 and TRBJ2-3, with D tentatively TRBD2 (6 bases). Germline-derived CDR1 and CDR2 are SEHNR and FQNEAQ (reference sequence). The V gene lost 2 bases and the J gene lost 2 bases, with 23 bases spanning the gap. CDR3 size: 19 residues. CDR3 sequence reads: CASSLHGIVGDSSTDTQYF. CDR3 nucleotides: TGTGCCAGCAGCTTACATGGGATTGTAGGGGACTCATCCACAGATACGCAGTATTTT.

The CDR3 coding sequence is TGTGCCAGCAGTCCCGGGACAGGGTCCACTAGCTACAATGAGCAGTTCTTC. Translating it yields CASSPGTGSTSYNEQFF. This chain links TRBV28 with TRBJ2-1; TRBD1 matches at 9 bases. Unmatched junction bases numbered 11, after V lost 5 bases and J lost 3 bases. CDR1 is MDHEN and CDR2 is SYDVKM in the germline V gene. This CDR3 comprises 17 residues.

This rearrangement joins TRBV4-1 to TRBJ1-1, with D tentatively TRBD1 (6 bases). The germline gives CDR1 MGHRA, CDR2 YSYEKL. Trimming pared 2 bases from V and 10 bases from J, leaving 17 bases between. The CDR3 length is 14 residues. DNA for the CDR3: TGCGCCAGCAGCCAACTTATATCAGGGGAGCGAGCTTTCTTT. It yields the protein CASSQLISGERAFF.

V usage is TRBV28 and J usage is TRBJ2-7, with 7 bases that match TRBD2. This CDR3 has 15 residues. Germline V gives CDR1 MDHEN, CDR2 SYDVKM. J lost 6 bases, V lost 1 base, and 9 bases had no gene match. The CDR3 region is CASSLSLAAPLEQYF. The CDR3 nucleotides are TGTGCCAGCAGTTTATCGCTAGCGGCCCCTCTCGAGCAGTACTTC. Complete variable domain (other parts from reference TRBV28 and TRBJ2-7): DVKVTQSSRYLVKRTGEKVFLECVQDMDHENMFWYRQDPGLGLRLIYFSYDVKMKEKGDIPEGYSVSREKKERFSLILESASTNQTSMYLCASSLSLAAPLEQYFGPGTRLTVT.

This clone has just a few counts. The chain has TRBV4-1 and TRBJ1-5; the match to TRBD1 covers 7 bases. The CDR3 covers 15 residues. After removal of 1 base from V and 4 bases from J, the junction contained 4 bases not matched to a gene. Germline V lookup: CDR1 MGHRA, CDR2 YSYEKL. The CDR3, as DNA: TGCGCCAGCAGCCAAGCGGGGACAGTTAATCAGCCCCAGCATTTT. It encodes CASSQAGTVNQPQHF.

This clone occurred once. CDR3 bases: TGTGCCAGCAGTACAGGACGTGGGGTAGGCAATCAGCCCCAGCATTTT. This encodes CASSTGRGVGNQPQHF. The chain joins TRBV6-6 to TRBJ1-5; D is perhaps TRBD1 (5 bases). V lost 5 bases to trimming and J lost 2 bases, with 16 bases between them. The CDR3 loop spans 16 amino acids. Germline lookup yields CDR1 MNHNY and CDR2 SVGAGI (reference sequence).

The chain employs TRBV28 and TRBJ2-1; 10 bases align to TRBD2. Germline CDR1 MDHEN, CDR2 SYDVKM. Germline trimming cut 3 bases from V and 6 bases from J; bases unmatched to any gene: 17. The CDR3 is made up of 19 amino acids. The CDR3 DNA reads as TGTGCCAGCAGTTTGATTGGGGGTCTAGCGGGAGTTACACCCAATGAGCAGTTCTTC. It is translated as CASSLIGGLAGVTPNEQFF.

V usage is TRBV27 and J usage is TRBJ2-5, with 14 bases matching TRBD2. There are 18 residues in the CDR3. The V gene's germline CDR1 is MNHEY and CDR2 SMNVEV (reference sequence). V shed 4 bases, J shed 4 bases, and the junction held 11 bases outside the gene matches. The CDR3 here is CASSSLGLAGGDGETQYF. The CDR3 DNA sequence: TGTGCCAGCAGTTCACTCGGACTAGCGGGAGGAGACGGAGAGACCCAGTACTTC.

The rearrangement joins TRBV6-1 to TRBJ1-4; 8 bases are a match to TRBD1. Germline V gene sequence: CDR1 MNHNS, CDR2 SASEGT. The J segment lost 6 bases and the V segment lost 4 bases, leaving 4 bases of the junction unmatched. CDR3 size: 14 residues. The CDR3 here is CASSARGRDEKLFF. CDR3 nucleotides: TGTGCCAGCAGTGCCAGGGGGCGCGATGAAAAACTGTTTTTT.

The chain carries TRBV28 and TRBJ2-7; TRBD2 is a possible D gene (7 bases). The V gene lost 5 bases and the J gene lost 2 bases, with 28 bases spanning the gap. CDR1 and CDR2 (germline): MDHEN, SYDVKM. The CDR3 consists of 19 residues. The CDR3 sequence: CASSLPGAGVSYGTYEQYF. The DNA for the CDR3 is TGTGCCAGCAGTCTCCCAGGGGCGGGAGTTAGTTATGGGACCTACGAGCAGTACTTC.

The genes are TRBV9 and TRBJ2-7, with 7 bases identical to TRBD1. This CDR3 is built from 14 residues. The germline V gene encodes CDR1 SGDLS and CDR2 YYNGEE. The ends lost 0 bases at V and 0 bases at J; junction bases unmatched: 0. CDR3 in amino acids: CASSVGDSSYEQYF. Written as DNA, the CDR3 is TGTGCCAGCAGCGTAGGGGACAGCTCCTACGAGCAGTACTTC. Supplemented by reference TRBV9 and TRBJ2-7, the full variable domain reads DSGVTQTPKHLITATGQRVTLRCSPRSGDLSVYWYQQSLDQGLQFLIQYYNGEERAKGNILERFSAQQFPDLHSELNLSSLELGDSALYFCASSVGDSSYEQYFGPGTRLTVT.

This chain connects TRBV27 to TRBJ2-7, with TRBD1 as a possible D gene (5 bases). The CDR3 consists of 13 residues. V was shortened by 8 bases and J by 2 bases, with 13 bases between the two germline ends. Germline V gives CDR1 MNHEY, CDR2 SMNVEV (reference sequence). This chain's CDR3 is CASSDRWAYEQYF. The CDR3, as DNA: TGTGCCAGCTCCGACAGATGGGCCTACGAGCAGTACTTC.

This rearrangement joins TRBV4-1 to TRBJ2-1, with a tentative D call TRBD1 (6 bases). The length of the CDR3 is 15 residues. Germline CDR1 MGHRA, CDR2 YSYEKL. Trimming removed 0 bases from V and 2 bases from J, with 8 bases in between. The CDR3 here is CASSQEDSAYNEQFF. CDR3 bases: TGCGCCAGCAGCCAAGAGGACAGTGCCTACAATGAGCAGTTCTTC.

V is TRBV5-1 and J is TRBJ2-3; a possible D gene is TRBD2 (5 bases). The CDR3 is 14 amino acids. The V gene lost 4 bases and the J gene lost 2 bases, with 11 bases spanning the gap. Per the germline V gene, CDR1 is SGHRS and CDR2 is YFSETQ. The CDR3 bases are TGCGCCAGCAGCGATCAGCGGATCACAGATACGCAGTATTTT. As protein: CASSDQRITDTQYF. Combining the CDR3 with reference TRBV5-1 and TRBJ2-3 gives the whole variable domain KAGVTQTPRYLIKTRGQQVTLSCSPISGHRSVSWYQQTPGQGLQFLFEYFSETQRNKGNFPGRFSGRQFSNSRSEMNVSTLELGDSALYLCASSDQRITDTQYFGPGTRLTVL.

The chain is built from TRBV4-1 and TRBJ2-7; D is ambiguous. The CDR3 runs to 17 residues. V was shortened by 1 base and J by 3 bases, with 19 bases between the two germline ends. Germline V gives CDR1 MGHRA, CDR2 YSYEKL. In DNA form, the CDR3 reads TGCGCCAGCAGCCAAGTACCAGGCGTCACCCTTCACTACGAGCAGTACTTC. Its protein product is CASSQVPGVTLHYEQYF.

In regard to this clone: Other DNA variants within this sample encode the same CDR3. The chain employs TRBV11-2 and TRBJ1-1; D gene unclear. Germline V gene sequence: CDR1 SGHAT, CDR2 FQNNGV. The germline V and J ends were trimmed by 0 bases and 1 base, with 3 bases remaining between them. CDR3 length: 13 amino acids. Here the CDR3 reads CASSLDRNTEAFF. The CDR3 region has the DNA TGTGCCAGCAGCTTAGACAGGAACACTGAAGCTTTCTTT.

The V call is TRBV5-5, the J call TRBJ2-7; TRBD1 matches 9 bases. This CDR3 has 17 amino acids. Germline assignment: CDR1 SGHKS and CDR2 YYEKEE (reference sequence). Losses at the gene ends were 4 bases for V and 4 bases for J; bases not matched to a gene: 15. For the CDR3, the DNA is TGTGCCAGCAGCCGCGCTGTGGGACAGGGTATGTGGTACGAGCAGTACTTC. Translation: CASSRAVGQGMWYEQYF.

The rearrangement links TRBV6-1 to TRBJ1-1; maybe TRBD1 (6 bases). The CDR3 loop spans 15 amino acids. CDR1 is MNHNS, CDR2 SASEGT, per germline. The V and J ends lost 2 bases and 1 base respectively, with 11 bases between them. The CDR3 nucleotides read TGTGCCAGCAGTGAAAGGGGGGGCAGGAACACTGAAGCTTTCTTT. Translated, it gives CASSERGGRNTEAFF.

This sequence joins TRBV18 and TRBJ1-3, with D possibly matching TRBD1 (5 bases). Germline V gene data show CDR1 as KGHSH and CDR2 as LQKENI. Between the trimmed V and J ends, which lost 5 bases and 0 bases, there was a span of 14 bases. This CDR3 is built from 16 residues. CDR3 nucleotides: TGTGCCAGCTCAACCTCCAGGGCGGACTCTGGAAACACCATATATTTT. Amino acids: CASSTSRADSGNTIYF.

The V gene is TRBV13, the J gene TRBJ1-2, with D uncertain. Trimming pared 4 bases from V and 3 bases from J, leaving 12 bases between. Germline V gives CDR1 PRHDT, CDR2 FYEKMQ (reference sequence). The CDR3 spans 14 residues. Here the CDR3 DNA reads TGTGCCAGCAGCTATAGAGGGTCCGACTATGGCTACACCTTC. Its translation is CASSYRGSDYGYTF. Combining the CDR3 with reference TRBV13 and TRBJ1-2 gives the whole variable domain AAGVIQSPRHLIKEKRETATLKCYPIPRHDTVYWYQQGPGQDPQFLISFYEKMQSDKGSIPDRFSAQQFSDYHSELNMSSLELGDSALYFCASSYRGSDYGYTFGSGTRLTVV.

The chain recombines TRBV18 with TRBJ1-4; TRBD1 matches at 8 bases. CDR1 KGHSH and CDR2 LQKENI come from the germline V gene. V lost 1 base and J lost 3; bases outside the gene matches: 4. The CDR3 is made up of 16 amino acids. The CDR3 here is CASSPRGGQANEKLFF. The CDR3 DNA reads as TGTGCCAGCTCACCACGGGGGGGACAGGCTAATGAAAAACTGTTTTTT.

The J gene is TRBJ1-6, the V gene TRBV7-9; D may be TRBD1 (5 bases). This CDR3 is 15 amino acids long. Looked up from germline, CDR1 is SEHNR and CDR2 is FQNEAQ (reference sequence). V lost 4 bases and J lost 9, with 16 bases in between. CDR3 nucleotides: TGTGCCAGCAGCTCAGCGGTTAAAAGGGGTTCACCCCTCCACTTT. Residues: CASSSAVKRGSPLHF. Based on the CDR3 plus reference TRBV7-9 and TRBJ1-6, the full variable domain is DTGVSQNPRHKITKRGQNVTFRCDPISEHNRLYWYRQTLGQGPEFLTYFQNEAQLEKSRLLSDRFSAERPKGSFSTLEIQRTEQGDSAMYLCASSSAVKRGSPLHFGNGTRLTVT.